Below are 5 T cell receptor beta chains sequenced from a single sample in a study of OX40 agonist ivuxolimab in advanced cancers. TCRdb's copy holds only in-frame clones and misses some; the assay was immunoSEQ multiplex PCR. Of around 67,000 clones listed, about 85% were seen once; the top ten hold about 1.3%. The source material was CD4+ or CD8+ T cells sorted from blood, sampled in a trial of the OX40 agonist ivuxolimab. The receptors derive from an adult with an advanced solid tumor such as melanoma, head and neck, liver or kidney cancer.

The CDR3 nucleotides are TGTGCCAGCAGCTTTTTCGGGGGGGTAGAGACCCAGTACTTC. Residues: CASSFFGGVETQYF. This chain joins TRBV7-2 and TRBJ2-5; the match to TRBD2 covers 8 bases. CDR3 size: 14 residues. Losses at the gene ends were 3 bases for V and 4 bases for J; bases not matched to a gene: 4. Germline values: CDR1 SGHTA, CDR2 FQGNSA.

The count of this clone is one. The chain is built from TRBV5-4 and TRBJ1-2; D gene unclear. The germline V gene encodes CDR1 SGHNT and CDR2 YYREEE (reference sequence). The CDR3 is made up of 15 amino acids. The V end was cut by 4 bases, the J end by 5 bases, with 18 bases between. This chain's CDR3 is CASSQIGSGEYGYTF. The DNA of the CDR3 is TGTGCCAGCAGCCAGATAGGCAGCGGGGAGTATGGCTACACCTTC.

The rearrangement links TRBV6-1 to TRBJ1-5; TRBD1 is a possible D gene (5 bases). Germline V lookup: CDR1 MNHNS, CDR2 SASEGT. V gave up 6 bases and J gave up 4 bases, with 16 bases separating them. The CDR3 totals 15 residues. In DNA, the CDR3 is TGTGCCAGCAGAACTGGAGGGGTGCAGAATCAGCCCCAGCATTTT. The encoded protein is CASRTGGVQNQPQHF.

The J gene is TRBJ2-1, the V gene TRBV18; the match to TRBD1 covers 9 bases. CDR3 length: 15 residues. V lost 2 bases to trimming and J lost 6 bases; unmatched junction nucleotides: 5. From germline, CDR1 is KGHSH and CDR2 LQKENI. CDR3 nucleotide sequence: TGTGCCAGCTCACCAGTGACAGGGGGTTTCAATGAGCAGTTCTTC. As protein: CASSPVTGGFNEQFF.

The rearrangement links TRBV27 to TRBJ2-3; 9 bases are shared with TRBD1. Germline CDR1 and CDR2: MNHEY and SMNVEV (reference sequence). V was pared by 7 bases and J by 1 base, with 3 bases of the junction left unmatched. This CDR3 is built from 14 residues. The CDR3 region has the DNA TGTGCCAGCACAAACAGGGGGCGCACAGATACGCAGTATTTT. Residues: CASTNRGRTDTQYF.